This T cell receptor (beta chain) was obtained from a study of T-cell reconstitution after alpha-beta-depleted transplantation in children. This clonotype was found a few times. Its antigen is as yet unknown. Study-wide points: In some patients, recipient T cells and intrathymic progenitors surviving conditioning explained high day-60 diversity. Diversity and T-cell counts at one year after transplant derived mostly from new T cells. The study reportedly traced alpha-beta T cells about two months after transplant to several hundred expanded graft clones.

Construction of the TCRbeta library involved unique molecular identifiers. One entry per CDR3 protein, called by TCRdb with MiXCR from the PCR reads. The sample lists some 290,000 distinct CDR3 sequences; roughly 25% were seen once. CDR1 and CDR2 (germline): SGHAT, FQNNGV. V shed 5 bases and J 0 bases; nucleotides not matched to a gene: 5. The CDR3 loop spans 18 amino acids. The V gene is TRBV11-2, the J gene TRBJ2-6, with 12 positions matching TRBD2. The TCR originated in a male patient between 5 and 17 years old who had a stem cell transplant for acute lymphoblastic leukemia, so the T cells may come from the graft donor. The sample in question was PBMCs, mostly from graft donor cells, obtained 180 days after TCRalphabeta/CD19-depleted stem cell transplant. The CDR3 DNA reads as TGTGCCAGCAGCCGTCGACTAGCGGGGGACTCTGGGGCCAACGTCCTGACTTTC. Translated: CASSRRLAGDSGANVLTF.